This T cell receptor beta chain was documented in a study of cytomegalovirus exposure and HLA in healthy donors. The protocol was immunoSEQ multiplex PCR, while the TCRdb copy is restricted to in-frame clones and leaves out a portion. Of roughly 120,000 clones listed, roughly 90% are singletons. On this clone itself: What it recognizes is unknown.

Study-wide results and caveats: The study flagged approximately 180 TCR beta chains as cytomegalovirus-associated.

Sequenced input: PBMCs. This TCR derives from a woman under 40 in good health and CMV-seropositive.

CDR3 protein: CASSLKEGALEQYF. CDR3 in DNA: TGTGCCAGCAGCTTAAAAGAGGGGGCCCTCGAGCAGTACTTC. The chain has TRBV7-2 and TRBJ2-7; 7 nucleotides match TRBD1. Germline CDR1 and CDR2: SGHTA and FQGNSA. Trimming cost V 2 bases and J 6 bases; bases outside gene matches: 7. This CDR3 region has 14 residues.